This TCR beta chain derives from a study of blood T cell repertoires in COVID-19. Background on the study: Whether acute or convalescent, the COVID-19 samples came from the United States, Italy and Spain. PBMCs, B-cell-depleted T cells, or T cells were the source of the cDNA or gDNA that made up the material.

Data came from immunoSEQ multiplex PCR; TCRdb stores just in-frame clones and leaves some out. This repertoire shows 200,000 to 250,000 clones, around nine tenths found once; its top ten account for around 1.5%. V was clipped by 6 bases and J by 3 bases; unmatched bases: 12. Germline values: CDR1 SGHTA, CDR2 FQGNSA. CDR3 length: 16 residues. Source material: peripheral blood. The receptor comes from a man aged 18 to 29 with active or convalescent COVID-19. This chain links TRBV7-2 with TRBJ2-3; 7 positions match TRBD2. The CDR3 region has the DNA TGTGCCAGCAGTCTCGGGGCGGGAGCGGGGACAGATACGCAGTATTTT. Protein sequence: CASSLGAGAGTDTQYF.